Listed below are T cell receptor beta chains from one sample, sequenced in a study of T-cell reconstitution after alpha-beta-depleted transplantation in children. MiXCR was run by TCRdb on the PCR reads, yielding one entry per CDR3 protein. Counted here are roughly 400,000 distinct CDR3 sequences, roughly 22% occurring once; the ten biggest clones make up about 3.8%. The source material was PBMCs from the stem cell graft donor, sampled from the stem cell graft. The receptors derive from a human donor who donated a stem cell graft to a child with acute myeloid leukemia. The CDR3 runs from the conserved cysteine through the conserved F or W. The D gene is left open where the match is weak. For some rows the clone size is stated as once, few or many, or as a class when expanded; others skip it.

J,V,D,size,DNA,CDR3
TRBJ2-5,TRBV12-3/TRBV12-4,-,many,TGTGCCAGCAGTTTGGCAGCGCAAGAGACCCAGTACTTC,CASSLAAQETQYF
TRBJ2-1,TRBV25-1,-,few,TGTGCCAGCAGTATCCGGGACGGAAACTACAATGAGCAGTTCTTC,CASSIRDGNYNEQFF
TRBJ2-3,TRBV4-3,-,few,TGCGCCAGCAGCCAAGATCGAACAGATACGCAGTATTTT,CASSQDRTDTQYF
TRBJ1-1,TRBV7-9,-,few,TGTGCCAGCAGCGCGACCCACGGGAAGACTGAAGCTTTCTTT,CASSATHGKTEAFF
TRBJ2-2,TRBV12-3/TRBV12-4,-,few,TGTGCCAGCAGTTCTTTCAGAGGCACCGGGGAGCTGTTTTTT,CASSSFRGTGELFF
TRBJ2-3,TRBV7-3,-,-,TGTGCCAGCAGCCCCCGGGAGTATCCAGATACGCAGTATTTT,CASSPREYPDTQYF
TRBJ1-1,TRBV29-1,TRBD1,-,TGCAGCGTGCAGGGACAGCTAAACACTGAAGCTTTCTTT,CSVQGQLNTEAFF
TRBJ2-7,TRBV10-2,-,few,TGCGCCAGCATGGGTCCGGGATACGAGCAGTACTTC,CASMGPGYEQYF
TRBJ2-3,TRBV4-1,TRBD2,-,TGCGCCAGCAGCCAACAAAGCGGGAGGGAGGGGACGCAGTATTTT,CASSQQSGREGTQYF
TRBJ1-1,TRBV3-1,-,-,TGTGCCAGCATACACCGAACAGGGAACACTGAAGCTTTCTTT,CASIHRTGNTEAFF
TRBJ2-5,TRBV9,-,many,TGTGCCAGCAGCCAGTCGTGGGGGCGCGGAGAGACCCAGTACTTC,CASSQSWGRGETQYF
TRBJ1-3,TRBV5-1,TRBD1,few,TGCGCCAGCAGCTTCCTGGACAGGGCAAGCTCTGGAAACACCATATATTTT,CASSFLDRASSGNTIYF
TRBJ2-3,TRBV7-2,-,-,TGTGCCAGCAGCGGGTTCGGTAGCACAGATACGCAGTATTTT,CASSGFGSTDTQYF
TRBJ2-3,TRBV7-2,TRBD2,-,TGTGCCAGCAGCCATCAACCACTAGCGGGTAGCACAGATACGCAGTATTTT,CASSHQPLAGSTDTQYF
TRBJ2-1,TRBV4-1,TRBD1,many,TGCGCCAGCAGCCAAGCTCCGGGACAGGCTGTGAATGAGCAGTTCTTC,CASSQAPGQAVNEQFF
TRBJ2-2,TRBV6-1,-,-,TGTGCCAGCACTGAGACACCGAACACCGGGGAGCTGTTTTTT,CASTETPNTGELFF
TRBJ2-5,TRBV7-2,-,many,TGTGCCAGCAGCTTAACAGGTGTCCAAGAGACCCAGTACTTC,CASSLTGVQETQYF
TRBJ2-1,TRBV13,TRBD1,-,TGTGCCAGCAGCTCCGCTATGTCGGACAGGGGGCGAGATGAGCAGTTCTTC,CASSSAMSDRGRDEQFF
TRBJ1-2,TRBV19,-,-,TGTGCCAGTAGCAACGGGGCCGGGCACTATGGCTACACCTTC,CASSNGAGHYGYTF
TRBJ1-5,TRBV18,TRBD1,-,TGTGCCAGCTGGCCGGGACAGAGCAATCAGCCCCAGCATTTT,CASWPGQSNQPQHF
TRBJ1-2,TRBV7-2,-,many,TGTGCCAGCAGCCCAGGGTCGGGGTATGGCTACACCTTC,CASSPGSGYGYTF
TRBJ2-1,TRBV10-2,-,-,TGCGCCAGCACCCCAGGGGTTGGGGGGAACAATGAGCAGTTCTTC,CASTPGVGGNNEQFF
TRBJ2-5,TRBV7-9,TRBD2,few,TGTGCCAGCAGCTTTTGGACTAGCGGACAAGAGACCCAGTACTTC,CASSFWTSGQETQYF
TRBJ2-7,TRBV6-2/TRBV6-3,-,-,TGTGCCAGCGGGAGATTTATTCGGGGTACCTACGAGCAGTACTTC,CASGRFIRGTYEQYF
TRBJ2-1,TRBV7-3,-,-,TGTGCCAGCAGCTTAACGGCGGGGCTTTACAATGAGCAGTTCTTC,CASSLTAGLYNEQFF
TRBJ2-7,TRBV25-1,TRBD2,few,TGTGCCAGCAGTGTCCCCGGGACTAGAGGCCTCTACGAGCAGTACTTC,CASSVPGTRGLYEQYF
TRBJ2-1,TRBV4-3,-,many,TGCGCCAGCAGCCAAGGAGACCTAGCGAGAAGAGGAGATGAGCAGTTCTTC,CASSQGDLARRGDEQFF
TRBJ2-7,TRBV2,-,once,TGTGCCAGCATCGAGGGAGTTTTGGAGTACGAGCAGTACTTC,CASIEGVLEYEQYF
TRBJ2-7,TRBV20-1,-,-,TGCAGTGCTAGAGATTTTGGCCAGGGGAAAGGCTACGAGCAGTACTTC,CSARDFGQGKGYEQYF
TRBJ1-2,TRBV7-2,-,few,TGTGCCAGCAGCTTAGTGTACGATAACTATGGCTACACCTTC,CASSLVYDNYGYTF
TRBJ2-3,TRBV6-1,TRBD2,-,TGTGCCAGCAGCCGGACTAGTCACACAGATACGCAGTATTTT,CASSRTSHTDTQYF
TRBJ2-3,TRBV7-8,-,-,TGTGCCAGCAGCTTAGCGTCCGGGGGCCACCCCTTAGATACGCAGTATTTT,CASSLASGGHPLDTQYF
TRBJ1-1,TRBV6-5,-,few,TGTGCCAGCAGTTCCCCGGACCGTCAGAACACTGAAGCTTTCTTT,CASSSPDRQNTEAFF
TRBJ2-1,TRBV29-1,-,many,TGCAGCGTTGGGGTGGGGATTGGTCAGGGGGGGACGCAGTTCTTC,CSVGVGIGQGGTQFF
TRBJ2-3,TRBV7-6,-,-,TGTGCCAGCAGCTTATTGGGACTCGGCACAGATACGCAGTATTTT,CASSLLGLGTDTQYF
TRBJ1-1,TRBV7-9,TRBD1,few,TGTGCCAGCAGCTTAGACAGGGGGTTACCTGAAGCTTTCTTT,CASSLDRGLPEAFF
TRBJ2-7,TRBV7-3,-,-,TGTGCCAGCAGCTTATCGGCCCCCATGTTGGCGAACGAGCAGTACTTC,CASSLSAPMLANEQYF
TRBJ2-3,TRBV4-3,-,-,TGCGCCAGCAGCCAAGAAGCCTTCACAGATACGCAGTATTTT,CASSQEAFTDTQYF
TRBJ1-5,TRBV12-3/TRBV12-4,TRBD1,few,TGTGCCAGCACCATAACAGGGGGCAATCAGCCCCAGCATTTT,CASTITGGNQPQHF
TRBJ2-3,TRBV29-1,-,many,TGCAGCGTTGGCACAGATACGCAGTATTTT,CSVGTDTQYF